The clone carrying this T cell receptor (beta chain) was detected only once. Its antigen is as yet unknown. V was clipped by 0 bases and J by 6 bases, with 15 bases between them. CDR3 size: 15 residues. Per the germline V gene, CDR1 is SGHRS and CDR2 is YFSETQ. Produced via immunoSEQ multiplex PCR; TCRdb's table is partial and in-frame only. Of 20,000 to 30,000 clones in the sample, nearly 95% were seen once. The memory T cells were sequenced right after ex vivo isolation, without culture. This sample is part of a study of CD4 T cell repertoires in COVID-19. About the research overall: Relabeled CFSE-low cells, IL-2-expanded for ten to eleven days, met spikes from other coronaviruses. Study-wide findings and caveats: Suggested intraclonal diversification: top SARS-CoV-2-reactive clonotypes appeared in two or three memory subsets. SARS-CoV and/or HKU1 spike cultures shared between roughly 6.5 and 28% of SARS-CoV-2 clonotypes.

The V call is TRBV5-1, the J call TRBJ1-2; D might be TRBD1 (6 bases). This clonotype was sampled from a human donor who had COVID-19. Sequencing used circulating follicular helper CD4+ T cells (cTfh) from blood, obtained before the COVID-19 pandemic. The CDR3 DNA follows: TGCGCCAGCAGCTTGGTCGGGACACCCATAGATGGCTACACCTTC. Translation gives CASSLVGTPIDGYTF.